Shown below are 17 T cell receptor beta chains from a single sample sequenced in a study of T-cell memory formation after mild COVID-19. Using its own MiXCR run on the 5' RACE reads, TCRdb lists one record per CDR3 protein. The profile shows about 470,000 distinct CDR3 sequences, around a sixth of them singletons. Sequences were obtained from PBMCs or a T cell subset sorted from them (not recorded which). These receptors all come from an adult woman who had mild COVID-19 (a few samples of this study predate the infection). Cell type and time point are not known.

The chain is built from TRBV20-1 and TRBJ2-7, with D possibly matching TRBD2 (6 bases). Per germline, CDR1 DFQATT and CDR2 SNEGSKA (reference sequence). The CDR3 totals 14 residues. V was trimmed by 3 bases and J by 0 bases, leaving 12 bases between them. The CDR3 DNA sequence: TGCAGTGCTAGGGGAGGCGGGATCTCCTACGAGCAGTACTTC. Its translation is CSARGGGISYEQYF.

Only a few counts were recorded for this clonotype. The chain recombines TRBV4-2 with TRBJ2-7, with D unclear. Germline V gives CDR1 LGHNA, CDR2 YNFKEQ. V gave up 0 bases and J gave up 8 bases, with 23 bases separating them. The CDR3 totals 17 residues. For the CDR3, the DNA is TGTGCCAGCAGCCAAGATCCCGCGGCAGGTAGCTCTCTAAAGCAGTACTTC. Translating gives CASSQDPAAGSSLKQYF.

This clonotype was counted only a few times. The chain employs TRBV5-1 and TRBJ2-3; perhaps TRBD2 as D (6 bases). The germline gives CDR1 SGHRS, CDR2 YFSETQ. This CDR3 has 16 amino acids. The V and J ends lost 4 bases and 4 bases respectively, with 19 bases between them. CDR3 protein: CASSRGLLGEPDTQYF. The CDR3 nucleotides are TGCGCCAGCAGCCGGGGACTTTTGGGGGAGCCAGATACGCAGTATTTT.

This chain uses TRBV6-5 with TRBJ2-1; TRBD2 is a possible D gene (6 bases). CDR1 is MNHEY and CDR2 is SVGAGI in the germline V gene. The germline V and J ends were trimmed by 10 bases and 6 bases, with 16 bases remaining between them. The CDR3 length is 13 residues. The CDR3 bases are TGTGCCACCGCCGCGACTAGGGGCAATGAGCAGTTCTTC. Its protein is CATAATRGNEQFF.

A few counts support this clonotype. The chain combines TRBV9 with TRBJ1-4; 7 positions match TRBD1. This CDR3 is 15 amino acids long. CDR1 is SGDLS, CDR2 YYNGEE, per germline. Trimming at V came to 4 bases and at J to 6 bases, leaving 9 bases not matched to a gene. The CDR3 nucleotides are TGTGCCAGCAGCCGCGGACTAGGGGGCGATGAAAAACTGTTTTTT. This translates into CASSRGLGGDEKLFF.

J is TRBJ1-2 and V is TRBV18; D is undetermined. CDR1 is KGHSH, CDR2 LQKENI, per germline. V was cut by 2 bases and J by 8 bases, with 12 bases left in between. The CDR3 length is 13 residues. The CDR3 loop reads CASSPDPPRGYTF. The CDR3 DNA reads as TGTGCCAGCTCACCAGATCCACCCCGAGGCTACACCTTC.

This clonotype was found a few times. The genes are TRBV4-1 and TRBJ2-7; no clear D gene. V lost 1 base and J lost 6, with 13 bases in between. The V gene's germline CDR1 is MGHRA and CDR2 YSYEKL. The CDR3 totals 14 residues. CDR3 sequence: CASSQGAPLGEQYF. The CDR3, as DNA: TGCGCCAGCAGCCAAGGGGCCCCTTTGGGCGAGCAGTACTTC.

The chain uses TRBV11-2 and TRBJ2-5; D not certain. V lost 1 base to trimming and J lost 7 bases, with 10 bases between them. CDR3 length equals 13 residues. Germline CDR1 SGHAT, CDR2 FQNNGV. The CDR3 DNA follows: TGTGCCAGCAGCTTAGGACCCCCCGGGACCCAGTACTTC. This gives the protein CASSLGPPGTQYF.

This chain joins TRBV5-1 and TRBJ1-1; D is uncertain. V lost 4 bases and J 0 bases, leaving 10 bases between the germline ends. This CDR3 region has 14 residues. In germline, CDR1 is SGHRS, CDR2 YFSETQ. The CDR3 DNA sequence: TGCGCCAGCAGCCTAAAGGGCGTGAACACTGAAGCTTTCTTT. Residues: CASSLKGVNTEAFF. Based on the CDR3 plus reference TRBV5-1 and TRBJ1-1, the full variable domain is KAGVTQTPRYLIKTRGQQVTLSCSPISGHRSVSWYQQTPGQGLQFLFEYFSETQRNKGNFPGRFSGRQFSNSRSEMNVSTLELGDSALYLCASSLKGVNTEAFFGQGTRLTVV.

The gene calls are TRBV7-9 and TRBJ2-5, with TRBD2 identical over 9 bases. The V gene end was trimmed by 0 bases and the J gene end by 1 base; junction bases not matched to a gene: 3. In germline, CDR1 is SEHNR, CDR2 FQNEAQ (reference sequence). The CDR3 totals 16 residues. CDR3 coding DNA: TGTGCCAGCAGCTTAGCGGCTAGCGGGGCCCAAGAGACCCAGTACTTC. Residues: CASSLAASGAQETQYF.

This clonotype appeared a few times. This rearrangement joins TRBV12-3 or TRBV12-4 to TRBJ1-1; possibly TRBD1 for D (5 bases). V was clipped by 5 bases and J by 3 bases, with 10 bases between them. The CDR3 consists of 13 residues. This chain's CDR3 is CASSPGRYTEAFF. As DNA, the CDR3 is TGTGCCAGCAGTCCGGGACGGTACACTGAAGCTTTCTTT.

The chain links TRBV6-2 or TRBV6-3 to TRBJ2-3; D remains unclear. CDR1 is MNHEY, CDR2 SVGEGT, per germline. This CDR3 is 15 amino acids long. Deletions cut 6 bases from V and 0 bases from J, with 13 bases between. CDR3 DNA: TGTGCCAGCAGGATGCTCCGGACCAGCACAGATACGCAGTATTTT. This encodes CASRMLRTSTDTQYF.

This rearrangement joins TRBV5-1 to TRBJ2-3; TRBD2 aligns across 14 bases. CDR3 length equals 17 residues. Germline assignment: CDR1 SGHRS and CDR2 YFSETQ. Losses at the gene ends were 1 base for V and 5 bases for J; bases not matched to a gene: 6. CDR3 sequence (DNA): TGCGCCAGCAGCTTGACAAGGACTAGCGGGGGGCGAGATACGCAGTATTTT. It is translated as CASSLTRTSGGRDTQYF.

This clonotype turned up a few times. The chain links TRBV12-3 or TRBV12-4 to TRBJ1-5; no clear D. The CDR3 length is 14 residues. V was trimmed by 3 bases and J by 7 bases, leaving 13 bases between them. Written as DNA, the CDR3 is TGTGCCAGCAGTTTTTATACAGCAGGCCAGCCCCAGCATTTT. It is translated as CASSFYTAGQPQHF.

The rearrangement joins TRBV5-1 to TRBJ1-1, with no clear D. CDR1 and CDR2 (germline): SGHRS, YFSETQ. The V and J ends lost 4 bases and 11 bases respectively, with 18 bases between them. The CDR3 is made up of 13 amino acids. The CDR3 loop is CASSPETTLTAFF. CDR3 in DNA: TGCGCCAGCAGCCCCGAGACAACACTGACGGCTTTCTTT.

In its sample, this clonotype was seen a few times. The rearrangement uses TRBV11-2 and TRBJ2-5; the match to TRBD2 covers 9 bases. The J segment lost 1 base and the V segment lost 6 bases, leaving 6 bases of the junction unmatched. The CDR3 consists of 15 residues. The germline V gene encodes CDR1 SGHAT and CDR2 FQNNGV. The CDR3 here is CASRSSGGPQETQYF. As DNA, the CDR3 is TGTGCCAGCAGATCCAGCGGGGGGCCCCAAGAGACCCAGTACTTC. The full variable domain, its missing parts supplied by reference TRBV11-2 and TRBJ2-5, is EAGVAQSPRYKIIEKRQSVAFWCNPISGHATLYWYQQILGQGPKLLIQFQNNGVVDDSQLPKDRFSAERLKGVDSTLKIQPAKLEDSAVYLCASRSSGGPQETQYFGPGTRLLVL.

This clonotype was counted only a few times. The V and J genes are TRBV20-1 and TRBJ2-3, with D uncertain. Trimming shortened V by 6 bases and J by 6 bases, and 10 bases separated the two germline ends. The germline V gene has CDR1 DFQATT and CDR2 SNEGSKA (reference sequence). CDR3 size: 11 residues. The CDR3 nucleotides are TGCAGTGCGATGGTGACGGATACGCAGTATTTT. It codes for CSAMVTDTQYF.